This T cell receptor (beta chain) was captured by sequencing in a study of T cell responses to AZD1222 COVID-19 vaccine. Study findings and constraints: No repertoire was sampled before or during the peak T cell response, only after it. As reported, nearly half of all spike-specific TCRs target variant regions that are unmutated. Clonal diversity was possibly underestimated, and the donors were mostly white British, with more females. Spike-specific TCR depth and breadth grew after two AZD1222 doses.

Comments on this clone: Its antigen is still unknown.

Measured with immunoSEQ multiplex PCR; TCRdb has only the in-frame clones, and not every one. The data hold about 53,000 clones, with approximately 88% observed a single time. The sequence was obtained from an adult in good health. Sequenced here: peripheral blood, sampled on day 0 of AZD1222 vaccination.

CDR3 nucleotide sequence: TGTGCCTGGAGTGTATCCCCCAGCAATCAGCCCCAGCATTTT. It yields the protein CAWSVSPSNQPQHF. The genes are TRBV30 and TRBJ1-5; D not resolved. Trimming took off 0 bases at V and 1 base at J, with 7 bases between the two ends. The germline V gene encodes CDR1 GTSNPN and CDR2 SVGIG (reference sequence). The CDR3 has 14 amino acids.